These 10 T cell receptor beta chains share one sample of origin, sequenced in a study of cytomegalovirus exposure and HLA in healthy donors. Clones were sequenced by immunoSEQ multiplex PCR, and TCRdb holds only the in-frame ones, with some missing. Of tens of thousands of clones in the sample, approximately 96% were seen once. The sequenced sample consisted of PBMCs. Every receptor here comes from a woman aged 18-30 years in good health and CMV-seronegative.

The chain is built from TRBV2 and TRBJ2-3; 7 bases line up with TRBD2. This CDR3 has 13 amino acids. Germline-derived CDR1 and CDR2 are SNHLY and FYNNEI. J was trimmed by 11 bases and V by 7 bases; bases with no gene match: 12. This CDR3 reads CASNQGGRDQQYF. The CDR3 DNA reads TGTGCCAGCAATCAGGGAGGGCGGGACCAGCAGTATTTT.

The chain links TRBV27 to TRBJ1-1; D remains unclear. The germline V gene encodes CDR1 MNHEY and CDR2 SMNVEV (reference sequence). CDR3 length: 13 residues. Trimming took 4 bases from V and 4 from J, leaving 10 bases between them. CDR3 in amino acids: CASSSYEGTEAFF. Written as DNA, the CDR3 is TGTGCCAGCAGTTCTTACGAGGGCACTGAAGCTTTCTTT.

This chain links TRBV7-9 with TRBJ2-1; 13 bases map to TRBD2. V gave up 6 bases and J gave up 5 bases; unmatched junction bases: 7. Germline CDR1 SEHNR, CDR2 FQNEAQ (reference sequence). The CDR3 loop spans 16 amino acids. As DNA, the CDR3 is TGTGCCAGCAGGCCCCAGGGACTAGCGGGGAACAATGAGCAGTTCTTC. It yields the protein CASRPQGLAGNNEQFF.

The chain uses TRBV28 and TRBJ2-7; 8 nucleotides agree with TRBD2. The junction had 6 bases not matched to a gene; V was cut back by 3 bases and J by 2 bases. Germline values: CDR1 MDHEN, CDR2 SYDVKM. CDR3 length: 15 amino acids. CDR3 DNA: TGTGCCAGCAGTTTTAACGGGAGGGCCGCCTACGAGCAGTACTTC. This gives the protein CASSFNGRAAYEQYF. The variable domain in full, completed from reference TRBV28 and TRBJ2-7, reads DVKVTQSSRYLVKRTGEKVFLECVQDMDHENMFWYRQDPGLGLRLIYFSYDVKMKEKGDIPEGYSVSREKKERFSLILESASTNQTSMYLCASSFNGRAAYEQYFGPGTRLTVT.

The CDR3, as DNA: TGTGCCAGTAATCACTCCCGGGGAGGGGTCCGGTCAGGCGGCTACACCTTC. Encoded protein: CASNHSRGGVRSGGYTF. The V and J genes are TRBV19 and TRBJ1-2, with D possibly matching TRBD1 (5 bases). CDR1 LNHDA and CDR2 SQIVND come from the germline V gene (reference sequence). CDR3 length equals 17 residues. Trimming took off 7 bases at V and 8 bases at J, with 29 bases between the two ends.

The rearrangement links TRBV18 to TRBJ1-1, with D perhaps matching TRBD1 (5 bases). Germline CDR1 and CDR2: KGHSH and LQKENI. This CDR3 has 14 amino acids. Between the trimmed V and J ends, which lost 6 bases and 8 bases, there was a span of 19 bases. In DNA, the CDR3 is TGTGCCAGCTCCCCGACCGGGGGTCAAAGGGAAGCTTTCTTT. Translating gives CASSPTGGQREAFF. The full variable domain, with the rest looked up from reference TRBV18 and TRBJ1-1, is NAGVMQNPRHLVRRRGQEARLRCSPMKGHSHVYWYRQLPEEGLKFMVYLQKENIIDESGMPKERFSAEFPKEGPSILRIQQVVRGDSAAYFCASSPTGGQREAFFGQGTRLTVV.

The chain has TRBV7-9 and TRBJ2-7; D may be TRBD1 (5 bases). This CDR3 is built from 13 residues. In germline, CDR1 is SEHNR, CDR2 FQNEAQ (reference sequence). The germline V and J ends were trimmed by 7 bases and 1 base, with 11 bases remaining between them. CDR3 bases: TGTGCCAGCATGCCAAGACAGTCCTACGAGCAGTACTTC. Its protein product is CASMPRQSYEQYF.

This sequence joins TRBV28 and TRBJ1-2; TRBD1 agrees at 10 bases. Trimming took 8 bases from V and 0 from J; bases not matched to a gene: 9. The CDR3 spans 16 residues. Germline V gene data show CDR1 as MDHEN and CDR2 as SYDVKM. CDR3 bases: TGTGCCAGCTCTTCCCCTGGGACAGGGGCTAACTATGGCTACACCTTC. Translated, it gives CASSSPGTGANYGYTF.

The gene calls are TRBV18 and TRBJ1-5; no reliable D call. Trimming shortened V by 2 bases and J by 0 bases, and 17 bases separated the two germline ends. This CDR3 region has 18 residues. Germline V CDR1 and CDR2: KGHSH, LQKENI. The CDR3 sequence: CASSPNTPSAGSNQPQHF. DNA of the CDR3: TGTGCCAGCTCACCAAACACCCCCTCGGCAGGTAGCAATCAGCCCCAGCATTTT.

This chain links TRBV2 with TRBJ2-4, with 14 positions matching TRBD2. V shed 3 bases, J shed 1 base, and the junction held 5 bases outside the gene matches. The length of the CDR3 is 18 residues. Germline V gives CDR1 SNHLY, CDR2 FYNNEI. CDR3 amino acids: CASSDRLAGGWAKNIQYF. CDR3 nucleotides: TGTGCCAGCAGTGATCGACTAGCGGGAGGGTGGGCCAAAAACATTCAGTACTTC.